This is a list of T cell receptor beta chains from one sample in a study of blood T cell repertoires in COVID-19. Sequenced by immunoSEQ multiplex PCR; TCRdb stores in-frame clones only, minus some. The sample holds more than 95,000 clones, roughly 80% seen once. Sequenced sample: peripheral blood. The receptors shown here come from a man aged 80 or over with COVID-19, enrolled during active disease. Both conserved end residues are part of each CDR3. Each record gives: V gene, J gene, D gene, clone size, CDR3 DNA, CDR3 protein. D genes are given only for firm matches. Not all rows give a size; the values are once, few, many and, for expanded clones, a class.

V gene: TRBV15; J gene: TRBJ2-1; D gene: TRBD1; clone size: NA; CDR3 DNA: TGTGCCACCAGCAGGAACCGGGACAGGGGTGAGCAGTTCTTC; CDR3 protein: CATSRNRDRGEQFF
V gene: TRBV28; J gene: TRBJ2-1; D gene: TRBD2; clone size: NA; CDR3 DNA: TGTGCCAGCAGCCCCCCGGGGGGTGAGCAGTTCTTC; CDR3 protein: CASSPPGGEQFF
V gene: TRBV27; J gene: TRBJ1-6; D gene: NA; clone size: NA; CDR3 DNA: TGTGCCAGCAGGTCGGGAGCTTTTAATTCACCCCTCCACTTT; CDR3 protein: CASRSGAFNSPLHF
V gene: TRBV6-5; J gene: TRBJ1-1; D gene: TRBD1; clone size: few; CDR3 DNA: TGTGCCAGCAGTTCAGGGGGCGGCACTGAAGCTTTCTTT; CDR3 protein: CASSSGGGTEAFF
V gene: TRBV5-6; J gene: TRBJ2-7; D gene: NA; clone size: NA; CDR3 DNA: TGTGCCAGCAGCTTCCAGGGGAGCTCCTACGAGCAGTACTTC; CDR3 protein: CASSFQGSSYEQYF
V gene: TRBV5-1; J gene: TRBJ1-1; D gene: NA; clone size: NA; CDR3 DNA: TGCGCCAGCAGCTTCGGCAGGCTTACGAACACTGAAGCTTTCTTT; CDR3 protein: CASSFGRLTNTEAFF
V gene: TRBV19; J gene: TRBJ2-7; D gene: TRBD1; clone size: NA; CDR3 DNA: TGTGCCAGTAGTTCGACAGGGTACGAGCAGTACTTC; CDR3 protein: CASSSTGYEQYF
V gene: TRBV14; J gene: TRBJ1-4; D gene: NA; clone size: NA; CDR3 DNA: TGTGCCAGCAGCCCCCTTACCTCTCCACAGGGCGGACTCACTTACAAGAAAGGGGCTGAAAAACTGTTTTTT; CDR3 protein: CASSPLTSPQGGLTYKKGAEKLFF
V gene: TRBV28; J gene: TRBJ2-7; D gene: TRBD1; clone size: NA; CDR3 DNA: TGTGCCAGCAGTTACCCGTCCCGGGACAGGGGATTCTACGAGCAGTACTTC; CDR3 protein: CASSYPSRDRGFYEQYF
V gene: TRBV28; J gene: TRBJ1-1; D gene: NA; clone size: many; CDR3 DNA: TGTGCCAGCAGTTCAGGGATCACTGAAGCTTTCTTT; CDR3 protein: CASSSGITEAFF
V gene: TRBV19; J gene: TRBJ2-1; D gene: NA; clone size: NA; CDR3 DNA: TGTGCCAGTACCCGAGGGGGTCGTCGCGGACCCTCCTACAATGAGCAGTTCTTC; CDR3 protein: CASTRGGRRGPSYNEQFF
V gene: TRBV4-3; J gene: TRBJ2-7; D gene: TRBD1; clone size: NA; CDR3 DNA: TGCGCCAGCAGCCAAGAAGGGACAGGGGGGTACGAGCAGTACTTC; CDR3 protein: CASSQEGTGGYEQYF
V gene: TRBV6-2/TRBV6-3; J gene: TRBJ2-5; D gene: NA; clone size: NA; CDR3 DNA: TGTGCCAGCAGTTACCTTGCCCAGGGGGGAGAGACCCAGTACTTC; CDR3 protein: CASSYLAQGGETQYF
V gene: TRBV7-9; J gene: TRBJ2-4; D gene: TRBD1; clone size: NA; CDR3 DNA: TGTGCCAGCAGCTCGACGGACAGGGGGGACATTCAGTACTTC; CDR3 protein: CASSSTDRGDIQYF
V gene: TRBV6-5; J gene: TRBJ1-2; D gene: NA; clone size: NA; CDR3 DNA: TGTGCCAGCAGTTACTCGGGCAGGGTTGGCTACACCTTC; CDR3 protein: CASSYSGRVGYTF
V gene: TRBV18; J gene: TRBJ1-1; D gene: NA; clone size: NA; CDR3 DNA: TGTGCCAGCTCACCAACTCGGACAGCCACTGAAGCTTTCTTT; CDR3 protein: CASSPTRTATEAFF
V gene: TRBV5-4; J gene: TRBJ2-4; D gene: TRBD1; clone size: NA; CDR3 DNA: TGTGTCAGCAGCTCGGACAGGGGATACGAAAACATTCAGTACTTC; CDR3 protein: CVSSSDRGYENIQYF
V gene: TRBV5-4; J gene: TRBJ2-5; D gene: TRBD1; clone size: NA; CDR3 DNA: TGTGCCAGCAGCCCCAGCCCCGGGACAGGGGCCCAAGAGACCCAGTACTTC; CDR3 protein: CASSPSPGTGAQETQYF
V gene: TRBV6-6; J gene: TRBJ1-2; D gene: NA; clone size: NA; CDR3 DNA: TGTGCCAGCAGTTACGCCGGAGATGGCTACACCTTC; CDR3 protein: CASSYAGDGYTF
V gene: TRBV9; J gene: TRBJ2-3; D gene: TRBD2; clone size: NA; CDR3 DNA: TGTGCCAGCAGCGTCGCCTCCGGGACTAGCGGGAGGGCAGATACGCAGTATTTT; CDR3 protein: CASSVASGTSGRADTQYF
V gene: TRBV7-8; J gene: TRBJ1-2; D gene: NA; clone size: NA; CDR3 DNA: TGTGCCAGCAGCCCCGTAGCCGCGGTAATGTTGTATGGCTACACCTTC; CDR3 protein: CASSPVAAVMLYGYTF
V gene: TRBV5-1; J gene: TRBJ1-1; D gene: TRBD1; clone size: NA; CDR3 DNA: TGCGCCAGCAGTATACAGGGGGCAAGCACTGAAGCTTTCTTT; CDR3 protein: CASSIQGASTEAFF
V gene: TRBV27; J gene: TRBJ2-7; D gene: TRBD2; clone size: NA; CDR3 DNA: TGTGCCAGCAGGCGTAGGGGACTAGCTCCTTACGAGCAGTACTTC; CDR3 protein: CASRRRGLAPYEQYF
V gene: TRBV28; J gene: TRBJ1-4; D gene: NA; clone size: NA; CDR3 DNA: TGTGCCAGCAGTGCCGACAGTACCCTGGCTAATGAAAAACTGTTTTTT; CDR3 protein: CASSADSTLANEKLFF
V gene: TRBV7-9; J gene: TRBJ2-1; D gene: TRBD2; clone size: few; CDR3 DNA: TGTGCCAGCAGCGGACGACTAGCGGGAGATTCGGAGCAGTTCTTC; CDR3 protein: CASSGRLAGDSEQFF
V gene: TRBV7-2; J gene: TRBJ1-5; D gene: TRBD1; clone size: NA; CDR3 DNA: TGTGCCAGCAGCTCGACAGGGAATCAGCCCCAGCATTTT; CDR3 protein: CASSSTGNQPQHF
V gene: TRBV11-2; J gene: TRBJ1-3; D gene: NA; clone size: NA; CDR3 DNA: TGTGCCAGCAGCCTTAGCTGGGAGGGAAACACCATATATTTT; CDR3 protein: CASSLSWEGNTIYF
V gene: TRBV25-1; J gene: TRBJ1-2; D gene: NA; clone size: NA; CDR3 DNA: TGTGCCAGCAGTGCCAGCTATGGCTACACCTTC; CDR3 protein: CASSASYGYTF
V gene: TRBV7-3; J gene: TRBJ2-1; D gene: TRBD2; clone size: once; CDR3 DNA: TGTGCCAGCAGCGAACACGGGACTAGCGGGAATGAGCAGTTCTTC; CDR3 protein: CASSEHGTSGNEQFF
V gene: TRBV25-1; J gene: TRBJ1-6; D gene: NA; clone size: NA; CDR3 DNA: TGTGCCAGCAGTGGGTCGGAGGATGGCTCCTATAATTCACCCCTCCACTTT; CDR3 protein: CASSGSEDGSYNSPLHF
V gene: TRBV9; J gene: TRBJ2-5; D gene: TRBD2; clone size: NA; CDR3 DNA: TGTGCCAGCAGCGCCACTAGCGGCCAAGAGACCCAGTACTTC; CDR3 protein: CASSATSGQETQYF
V gene: TRBV27; J gene: TRBJ2-7; D gene: TRBD1; clone size: NA; CDR3 DNA: TGTGCCAGCAGTCGGGGACAGGTCTACGAGCAGTACTTC; CDR3 protein: CASSRGQVYEQYF
V gene: TRBV24-1; J gene: TRBJ2-1; D gene: TRBD2; clone size: NA; CDR3 DNA: TGTGCCACCAGTGAGGCGGGAGGGCCTTACAATGAGCAGTTCTTC; CDR3 protein: CATSEAGGPYNEQFF
V gene: TRBV28; J gene: TRBJ1-2; D gene: TRBD1; clone size: NA; CDR3 DNA: TGTGCCAGCAGTCTAACCGGGACAGGGGTCCCAAGGAGCGGCTACACCTTC; CDR3 protein: CASSLTGTGVPRSGYTF
V gene: TRBV9; J gene: TRBJ1-1; D gene: NA; clone size: NA; CDR3 DNA: TGTGCCAGCAGCGTAGAATGGCAGACTGAAGCTTTCTTT; CDR3 protein: CASSVEWQTEAFF
V gene: TRBV5-6; J gene: TRBJ2-2; D gene: TRBD2; clone size: NA; CDR3 DNA: TGTGCCAGCAGCCGCGAATCGTGGCGGGAGCCCCCCGGGGAGCTGTTTTTT; CDR3 protein: CASSRESWREPPGELFF
V gene: TRBV14; J gene: TRBJ2-1; D gene: NA; clone size: NA; CDR3 DNA: TGTGCCAGCAGCCAAGCAAATGAGCAGTTCTTC; CDR3 protein: CASSQANEQFF
V gene: TRBV27; J gene: TRBJ2-7; D gene: TRBD2; clone size: NA; CDR3 DNA: TGTGCCAGCAGTTTTACCAGACTAGCGGGGTCCTCCTACGAGCAGTACTTC; CDR3 protein: CASSFTRLAGSSYEQYF
V gene: TRBV6-2/TRBV6-3; J gene: TRBJ1-1; D gene: NA; clone size: few; CDR3 DNA: TGTGCCAGCAGTCAGGCCTCTGAAGCTTTCTTT; CDR3 protein: CASSQASEAFF
V gene: TRBV29-1; J gene: TRBJ1-6; D gene: TRBD1; clone size: NA; CDR3 DNA: TGCAGCGTTGCCGAGGGACAGAATAATTCACCCCTCCACTTT; CDR3 protein: CSVAEGQNNSPLHF
V gene: TRBV11-2; J gene: TRBJ2-7; D gene: NA; clone size: NA; CDR3 DNA: TGTGCCAGCAGCTTAGGGGCGGGGAACTCCTACGAGCAGTACTTC; CDR3 protein: CASSLGAGNSYEQYF
V gene: TRBV5-4; J gene: TRBJ2-1; D gene: TRBD2; clone size: few; CDR3 DNA: TGTGCCAGCAGCCGGGGAGCGTACACCGGGACTAGATATTACAATGAGCAGTTCTTC; CDR3 protein: CASSRGAYTGTRYYNEQFF
V gene: TRBV2; J gene: TRBJ1-1; D gene: TRBD1; clone size: NA; CDR3 DNA: TGTGCCAGCAGAAGGGACAGGGCAATTATGAACACTGAAGCTTTCTTT; CDR3 protein: CASRRDRAIMNTEAFF
V gene: TRBV5-1; J gene: TRBJ2-7; D gene: NA; clone size: NA; CDR3 DNA: TGCGCCAGCAGCTTAGGGGACCGGGGGTACGAGCAGTACTTC; CDR3 protein: CASSLGDRGYEQYF
V gene: TRBV5-4; J gene: TRBJ1-6; D gene: NA; clone size: NA; CDR3 DNA: TGTGCCAGCAGCCTCCCGACAGCCTATAATTCACCCCTCCACTTT; CDR3 protein: CASSLPTAYNSPLHF
V gene: TRBV11-2; J gene: TRBJ2-3; D gene: TRBD2; clone size: NA; CDR3 DNA: TGTGCCAGCAGGACGACTAGCAGAGATACGCAGTATTTT; CDR3 protein: CASRTTSRDTQYF
V gene: TRBV24-1; J gene: TRBJ1-2; D gene: NA; clone size: NA; CDR3 DNA: TGTGCCACCAGGGGGGGACCTGATGGCTACACCTTC; CDR3 protein: CATRGGPDGYTF
V gene: TRBV6-1; J gene: TRBJ2-3; D gene: TRBD2; clone size: few; CDR3 DNA: TGTGCCAGCAGTGAAGGCCCACAGGGACTAGCGGCGAATACGCAGTATTTT; CDR3 protein: CASSEGPQGLAANTQYF
V gene: TRBV7-8; J gene: TRBJ2-5; D gene: TRBD2; clone size: NA; CDR3 DNA: TGTGCCAGCAGCTACCTAGCGGGTGCCCCCCAAGAGACCCAGTACTTC; CDR3 protein: CASSYLAGAPQETQYF
V gene: TRBV27; J gene: TRBJ1-2; D gene: NA; clone size: NA; CDR3 DNA: TGTGCCAGCCGGATGACGGTCAGGGGCGGCTACACCTTC; CDR3 protein: CASRMTVRGGYTF
V gene: TRBV5-1; J gene: TRBJ2-3; D gene: NA; clone size: NA; CDR3 DNA: TGCGCCAGCAGCTCCCAGCGCAAAAGCACAGATACGCAGTATTTT; CDR3 protein: CASSSQRKSTDTQYF
V gene: TRBV12-3/TRBV12-4; J gene: TRBJ1-2; D gene: NA; clone size: NA; CDR3 DNA: TGTGCCAGCAGCCTTCGAGAGGAGGGCTACACCTTC; CDR3 protein: CASSLREEGYTF
V gene: TRBV11-2; J gene: TRBJ1-1; D gene: NA; clone size: many; CDR3 DNA: TGTGCCAGCAGCGCAGACAGGAACACTGAAGCTTTCTTT; CDR3 protein: CASSADRNTEAFF
V gene: TRBV9; J gene: TRBJ2-5; D gene: NA; clone size: NA; CDR3 DNA: TGTGCCAGCAGCGTATACGGGAAAGAGACCCAGTACTTC; CDR3 protein: CASSVYGKETQYF
V gene: TRBV15; J gene: TRBJ2-5; D gene: NA; clone size: NA; CDR3 DNA: TGTGCCACCAGCAGAGAGGGAGGGGGGCAAGAGACCCAGTACTTC; CDR3 protein: CATSREGGGQETQYF
V gene: TRBV7-2; J gene: TRBJ2-2; D gene: NA; clone size: once; CDR3 DNA: TGTGCCAGCAGCTTAGGAGGGACGAACACCGGGGAGCTGTTTTTT; CDR3 protein: CASSLGGTNTGELFF
V gene: TRBV9; J gene: TRBJ2-2; D gene: TRBD2; clone size: NA; CDR3 DNA: TGTGCCAGCAACCGACTAGCGGGAAATACCGGGGAGCTGTTTTTT; CDR3 protein: CASNRLAGNTGELFF
V gene: TRBV18; J gene: TRBJ2-7; D gene: TRBD2; clone size: NA; CDR3 DNA: TGTGCCAGCTCAAGTAGCGGGGCCAGCTCCTACGAGCAGTACTTC; CDR3 protein: CASSSSGASSYEQYF
V gene: TRBV21-1; J gene: TRBJ2-7; D gene: NA; clone size: NA; CDR3 DNA: TGTGCCAGCAACCACATAGCGGGACGCTCCTACGAGCAGTACTTC; CDR3 protein: CASNHIAGRSYEQYF
V gene: TRBV5-1; J gene: TRBJ2-7; D gene: TRBD1; clone size: once; CDR3 DNA: TGCGCCAGCACTTGGACAGGGAGTAACGAGCAGTACTTC; CDR3 protein: CASTWTGSNEQYF